Listed here are 21 T cell receptor beta chains from one sample, sequenced in a study of blood T cell repertoires in COVID-19 (dated by TCRdb to the early 2020s). The method behind the library was the immunoSEQ multiplex PCR assay. TCRdb stores this immuneACCESS table with in-frame sequences only. Part of the clones is absent; in the studies checked, under half of the shortfall reflects unresolved V genes, and no reason is known for the rest. This sample comprises roughly 130,000 clones, roughly four fifths of them detected only once. About an eighth of the sample comes from the top ten. Material for sequencing was peripheral blood. The receptors were sampled from an older man with acute or convalescent COVID-19.

This sequence joins TRBV5-1 and TRBJ1-5; 7 bases match TRBD1. This CDR3 has 15 residues. V trimming: 0 bases; J trimming: 6 bases; junction bases outside the gene matches: 6. Germline V lookup: CDR1 SGHRS, CDR2 YFSETQ. CDR3 DNA sequence: TGCGCCAGCAGCTTGGAAGGGGGCGGCGGTCAGCCCCAGCATTTT. Encoded protein: CASSLEGGGGQPQHF.

This rearrangement joins TRBV7-2 to TRBJ1-4; TRBD1 aligns across 9 bases. V lost 6 bases, J lost 3 bases, and 5 bases stayed unmatched. CDR1 is SGHTA, CDR2 FQGNSA, per germline. The CDR3 spans 15 residues. The CDR3 here is CASRFTGGSNEKLFF. CDR3 sequence (DNA): TGTGCCAGCAGATTCACAGGGGGCTCTAATGAAAAACTGTTTTTT.

This chain connects TRBV5-1 to TRBJ2-7; a weak D match, TRBD2 (5 bases). The CDR3 sequence is 15 residues long. The V gene lost 0 bases and the J gene lost 7 bases, with 17 bases spanning the gap. Germline V lookup: CDR1 SGHRS, CDR2 YFSETQ. The CDR3 DNA reads TGCGCCAGCAGCTTGGAGCTACTGTCATCGGGGGAGCAGTACTTC. Translation gives CASSLELLSSGEQYF. Based on the CDR3 plus reference TRBV5-1 and TRBJ2-7, the full variable domain is KAGVTQTPRYLIKTRGQQVTLSCSPISGHRSVSWYQQTPGQGLQFLFEYFSETQRNKGNFPGRFSGRQFSNSRSEMNVSTLELGDSALYLCASSLELLSSGEQYFGPGTRLTVT.

In this sample, this clone turned up once. This chain links TRBV5-1 with TRBJ2-5; D is unresolved. CDR1 and CDR2 (germline): SGHRS, YFSETQ. V was shortened by 4 bases and J by 0 bases, with 4 bases between the two germline ends. The CDR3 has 12 residues. CDR3 protein: CASSRYQETQYF. The CDR3 nucleotides are TGCGCCAGCAGCCGTTACCAAGAGACCCAGTACTTC.

The chain has TRBV30 and TRBJ1-6; D gene unclear. The CDR3 is 13 amino acids. Looked up from germline, CDR1 is GTSNPN and CDR2 is SVGIG (reference sequence). The germline V and J ends were trimmed by 0 bases and 7 bases, with 7 bases remaining between them. CDR3 residues: CAWSVERNSPLHF. As DNA, the CDR3 is TGTGCCTGGAGTGTGGAGCGGAATTCACCCCTCCACTTT.

This chain uses TRBV18 with TRBJ2-3, with 9 nucleotides matching TRBD2. J gave up 4 bases and V 8 bases, and 13 bases lay outside the gene matches. This CDR3 spans 16 amino acids. Per the germline V gene, CDR1 is KGHSH and CDR2 is LQKENI. CDR3 nucleotides: TGTGCCAGCAAGAGACCGGGACTAGCTCACCCAGATACGCAGTATTTT. Residues: CASKRPGLAHPDTQYF.

By frequency in the sample, this clone is medium-sized. The chain combines TRBV19 with TRBJ1-2; 9 nucleotides align to TRBD1. The CDR3 runs 12 residues. V lost 5 bases, J lost 9 bases, and 4 bases stayed unmatched. Germline lookup yields CDR1 LNHDA and CDR2 SQIVND (reference sequence). CDR3 region: CASSLQGASYTF. CDR3 nucleotide sequence: TGTGCCAGTAGTCTACAGGGGGCAAGCTACACCTTC.

V gene TRBV25-1 combines with J gene TRBJ1-4; TRBD1 aligns across 9 bases. The length of the CDR3 is 15 residues. Trimming cost V 4 bases and J 8 bases; bases outside gene matches: 8. Germline V gives CDR1 MGHDK, CDR2 SYGVNS. This chain's CDR3 is CASSAPGTGYEKLFF. The CDR3 DNA sequence: TGTGCCAGCAGTGCTCCCGGGACAGGGTACGAAAAACTGTTTTTT.

The J gene is TRBJ2-1, the V gene TRBV5-8; D is possibly TRBD1 (6 bases). V was clipped by 4 bases and J by 0 bases, with 14 bases between them. CDR3 length: 16 amino acids. Germline V gene data show CDR1 as SGHTS and CDR2 as YDEGEE. The CDR3 loop reads CASSGRQASSYNEQFF. The DNA of the CDR3 is TGTGCCAGCAGCGGCAGACAGGCGAGCTCCTACAATGAGCAGTTCTTC.

This clone was seen only a few times. This chain links TRBV11-2 with TRBJ2-7; perhaps TRBD1 as D (6 bases). Germline CDR1 reads SGHAT; CDR2 reads FQNNGV. V lost 5 bases and J lost 6, with 17 bases in between. The CDR3 covers 14 residues. The CDR3 reads CASSPTGTLGEQYF. The CDR3 DNA follows: TGTGCCAGCAGCCCCACAGGGACCCTTGGCGAGCAGTACTTC.

J is TRBJ1-1 and V is TRBV12-3 or TRBV12-4, with D hard to call. The CDR3 length is 13 residues. V was pared by 3 bases and J by 3 bases, with 8 bases between. The CDR3 reads CASSFQRDTEAFF. The CDR3 DNA sequence: TGTGCCAGCAGTTTTCAGAGGGACACTGAAGCTTTCTTT.

This clone was counted only a few times. CDR3 in amino acids: CASSLRQGRNNSPLHF. Here the CDR3 DNA reads TGTGCCAGCAGCCTGAGACAGGGGAGGAATAATTCACCCCTCCACTTT. This chain connects TRBV7-2 to TRBJ1-6, with 8 bases matching TRBD1. The ends lost 5 bases at V and 5 bases at J; junction bases unmatched: 8. Germline V gene lookup returns CDR1 SGHTA and CDR2 FQGNSA. This CDR3 has 16 residues.

CDR3 region: CSASLGAGRGEAQYF. In nucleotides, the CDR3 is TGCAGTGCTAGTCTTGGGGCCGGTCGGGGGGAGGCGCAGTATTTT. V and J are TRBV20-1 and TRBJ2-3; 7 positions match TRBD2. The CDR3 extends over 15 amino acids. CDR1 is DFQATT, CDR2 SNEGSKA, per germline (reference sequence). The trim removed 3 bases at V and 10 bases at J, leaving 16 bases unmatched.

The V gene is TRBV7-2, the J gene TRBJ2-1; TRBD2 is a possible D gene (6 bases). Trimming removed 0 bases from V and 10 bases from J, with 16 bases in between. Per the germline V gene, CDR1 is SGHTA and CDR2 is FQGNSA. The CDR3 runs to 15 residues. The CDR3 bases are TGTGCCAGCAGCTTAGCGCGGGACTTACCCAGAGAGCAGTTCTTC. It specifies CASSLARDLPREQFF.

V is TRBV29-1 and J is TRBJ1-4; D is uncertain. CDR1 is SQVTM, CDR2 ANQGSEA, per germline. The CDR3 is 12 amino acids. The V end lost 3 bases, the J end lost 8 bases, and 10 bases lay between the germline ends. The CDR3 region has the DNA TGCAGCGTTGAGGCCGCCGGGGAAAAACTGTTTTTT. Protein: CSVEAAGEKLFF.

The rearrangement uses TRBV18 and TRBJ1-2; weak D call: TRBD1 (6 bases). The CDR3 has 14 amino acids. Germline CDR1 and CDR2: KGHSH and LQKENI. The V end was cut by 5 bases, the J end by 3 bases, with 13 bases between. The CDR3 region is CASSITGYDYGYTF. CDR3 nucleotides: TGTGCCAGCTCAATAACAGGGTACGACTATGGCTACACCTTC.

The chain is built from TRBV9 and TRBJ1-4, with D maybe TRBD1 (6 bases). Germline CDR1 reads SGDLS; CDR2 reads YYNGEE. The V end was cut by 7 bases, the J end by 0 bases, with 13 bases between. CDR3 size: 15 residues. The CDR3 DNA sequence: TGTGCCAGCGGCCGGGACACCTCAACTAATGAAAAACTGTTTTTT. The encoded protein is CASGRDTSTNEKLFF.

This clone was detected a few times. The chain combines TRBV7-8 with TRBJ1-1; a weak D match, TRBD1 (5 bases). This CDR3 spans 16 amino acids. V dropped 5 bases and J dropped 0 bases, with 16 bases sitting between them. From germline, CDR1 is SGHVS and CDR2 FQNEAQ. In DNA, the CDR3 is TGTGCCAGCAGCCCTCGACAGACTGAACTGAACACTGAAGCTTTCTTT. It yields the protein CASSPRQTELNTEAFF.

This chain links TRBV24-1 with TRBJ2-1; tentatively, D is TRBD2 (5 bases). Per germline, CDR1 KGHDR and CDR2 SFDVKD. The CDR3 loop spans 15 amino acids. The V and J ends lost 4 bases and 6 bases respectively, with 15 bases between them. CDR3 nucleotides: TGTGCCACCAGTGAAGGTACTAGTATCCGCAATGAGCAGTTCTTC. Translated: CATSEGTSIRNEQFF.

This rearrangement joins TRBV19 to TRBJ1-5, with TRBD1 matching over 12 bases. Per the germline V gene, CDR1 is LNHDA and CDR2 is SQIVND (reference sequence). CDR3 length: 14 amino acids. Trimming at V came to 6 bases and at J to 6 bases, leaving 3 bases not matched to a gene. Here the CDR3 DNA reads TGTGCCAGTAGCGGGACAGGGGGCGTTCAGCCCCAGCATTTT. Protein sequence: CASSGTGGVQPQHF.

The chain joins TRBV3-1 (or the pseudogene TRBV3-2) to TRBJ1-1, with 7 bases matching TRBD1. V lost 0 bases to trimming and J lost 7 bases; unmatched junction nucleotides: 2. CDR3 length equals 13 residues. Germline values: CDR1 LGHDT, CDR2 YNNKEL (reference sequence). As DNA, the CDR3 is TGTGCCAGCAGCCAAGATGGGACAGTTGAAGCTTTCTTT. Residues: CASSQDGTVEAFF.